The rows below give T cell receptor beta chains drawn from one sample of a study of technical replicates of blood from a few donors. Some clones are missing from TCRdb's copy, which holds only in-frame ones; the method was immunoSEQ multiplex PCR. The data hold roughly 8,000 clones, with 85% to 90% observed a single time. The sequenced sample consisted of PBMCs. All receptors come from a human donor in good health. Each CDR3 is given with its conserved first and last residue. Fields, in order: D gene, V gene, clone size, J gene, CDR3 protein, CDR3 DNA. The D gene is left open where the match is weak. Size tells how often a clone was seen (once, few, many) or the class of an expanded clone, and some rows leave it out.

d_call: TRBD1
v_call: TRBV6-5
clone_size: -
j_call: TRBJ2-2
cdr3_aa: CASSYGTVNTGELFF
cdr3_nt: TGTGCCAGCAGTTACGGGACAGTGAACACCGGGGAGCTGTTTTTT

d_call: TRBD2
v_call: TRBV4-2
clone_size: -
j_call: TRBJ2-1
cdr3_aa: CASSQDSSGNWNEQFF
cdr3_nt: TGTGCCAGCAGCCAAGATTCTAGCGGGAACTGGAATGAGCAGTTCTTC

d_call: TRBD1
v_call: TRBV2
clone_size: -
j_call: TRBJ2-1
cdr3_aa: CASSKRGGVNNEQFF
cdr3_nt: TGTGCCAGCAGTAAGAGAGGGGGCGTCAACAATGAGCAGTTCTTC

d_call: TRBD2
v_call: TRBV5-1
clone_size: -
j_call: TRBJ2-3
cdr3_aa: CASSPYFTSGSTDTQYF
cdr3_nt: TGCGCCAGCAGCCCTTATTTTACTAGCGGGAGTACGGATACGCAGTATTTT

d_call: -
v_call: TRBV29-1
clone_size: few
j_call: TRBJ2-2
cdr3_aa: CSVMSHTSTGELFF
cdr3_nt: TGCAGCGTGATGTCCCACACAAGCACCGGGGAGCTGTTTTTT

d_call: -
v_call: TRBV5-4
clone_size: -
j_call: TRBJ1-2
cdr3_aa: CASSLVHGEFRYGYTF
cdr3_nt: TGTGCCAGCAGCTTGGTTCACGGGGAGTTCCGGTATGGCTACACCTTC

d_call: -
v_call: TRBV6-5
clone_size: -
j_call: TRBJ1-2
cdr3_aa: CASSFKQGFSSYTF
cdr3_nt: TGTGCCAGCAGTTTCAAACAGGGATTTAGTAGCTACACCTTC

d_call: TRBD1
v_call: TRBV5-1
clone_size: -
j_call: TRBJ2-3
cdr3_aa: CASSPGTGYDTQYF
cdr3_nt: TGCGCCAGCAGCCCCGGGACAGGGTACGATACGCAGTATTTT

d_call: TRBD1
v_call: TRBV10-3
clone_size: -
j_call: TRBJ2-3
cdr3_aa: CAISGTGGAFGTDTQYF
cdr3_nt: TGTGCCATCAGTGGGACAGGGGGCGCCTTCGGCACAGATACGCAGTATTTT

d_call: TRBD1
v_call: TRBV25-1
clone_size: -
j_call: TRBJ1-4
cdr3_aa: CASSTLQGALNEKLFF
cdr3_nt: TGTGCCAGCAGTACCCTCCAGGGGGCGCTGAATGAAAAACTGTTTTTT

d_call: TRBD1
v_call: TRBV19
clone_size: -
j_call: TRBJ2-7
cdr3_aa: CASSIGGTGGRLEQYF
cdr3_nt: TGTGCCAGTAGTATAGGGGGGACAGGAGGTCGACTGGAGCAGTACTTC

d_call: TRBD1
v_call: TRBV13
clone_size: -
j_call: TRBJ2-4
cdr3_aa: CASSSGQGVNIQYF
cdr3_nt: TGTGCCAGCAGCTCAGGACAGGGAGTGAACATTCAGTACTTC

d_call: TRBD2
v_call: TRBV4-1
clone_size: -
j_call: TRBJ2-1
cdr3_aa: CASSRESPSGTISSYNEQFF
cdr3_nt: TGCGCCAGCAGCCGTGAAAGCCCTAGCGGGACGATAAGCTCCTACAATGAGCAGTTCTTC

d_call: -
v_call: TRBV9
clone_size: -
j_call: TRBJ2-3
cdr3_aa: CASSVGATDTQYF
cdr3_nt: TGTGCCAGCAGCGTAGGGGCGACAGATACGCAGTATTTT

d_call: TRBD1
v_call: TRBV28
clone_size: -
j_call: TRBJ1-3
cdr3_aa: CASSTQGEGNTIYF
cdr3_nt: TGTGCCAGCAGTACCCAGGGGGAGGGAAACACCATATATTTT

d_call: -
v_call: TRBV2
clone_size: -
j_call: TRBJ2-5
cdr3_aa: CASSEAQGVRETQYF
cdr3_nt: TGTGCCAGCTCTGAGGCACAGGGTGTGAGAGAGACCCAGTACTTC

d_call: -
v_call: TRBV15
clone_size: -
j_call: TRBJ2-7
cdr3_aa: CATSIQRGLTYEQYF
cdr3_nt: TGTGCCACCAGCATCCAAAGGGGGTTGACGTACGAGCAGTACTTC

d_call: -
v_call: TRBV6-6
clone_size: -
j_call: TRBJ1-1
cdr3_aa: CASTRTVEHGEAFF
cdr3_nt: TGTGCCAGCACCCGGACAGTGGAACATGGTGAAGCTTTCTTT

d_call: -
v_call: TRBV7-6
clone_size: -
j_call: TRBJ2-5
cdr3_aa: CAACRCLIEGETQYF
cdr3_nt: TGTGCGGCGTGCAGGTGCCTAATCGAAGGAGAGACCCAGTACTTC

d_call: -
v_call: TRBV11-2
clone_size: once
j_call: TRBJ2-5
cdr3_aa: CASSLDLGQGQETQYF
cdr3_nt: TGTGCCAGCAGCTTAGATTTAGGGCAGGGTCAAGAGACCCAGTACTTC

d_call: TRBD2
v_call: TRBV2
clone_size: -
j_call: TRBJ2-3
cdr3_aa: CASALSREGTDTQYF
cdr3_nt: TGTGCCAGCGCCCTCTCGCGGGAGGGTACAGATACGCAGTATTTT

d_call: -
v_call: TRBV7-9
clone_size: -
j_call: TRBJ1-4
cdr3_aa: CASSLVEITNEKLFF
cdr3_nt: TGTGCCAGCAGCTTAGTAGAGATAACTAATGAAAAACTGTTTTTT

d_call: -
v_call: TRBV25-1
clone_size: -
j_call: TRBJ2-5
cdr3_aa: CASSDIRGLGETQYF
cdr3_nt: TGTGCCAGCAGTGATATCAGGGGTTTAGGGGAGACCCAGTACTTC

d_call: -
v_call: TRBV29-1
clone_size: once
j_call: TRBJ1-2
cdr3_aa: CSVDRTGYGYTF
cdr3_nt: TGCAGCGTTGACAGAACGGGTTATGGCTACACCTTC

d_call: TRBD1
v_call: TRBV30
clone_size: -
j_call: TRBJ1-5
cdr3_aa: CAWTRQGGWINLADTQPQHF
cdr3_nt: TGTGCCTGGACCCGACAGGGGGGTTGGATAAATTTGGCTGATACTCAGCCCCAGCATTTT

d_call: TRBD2
v_call: TRBV25-1
clone_size: -
j_call: TRBJ2-7
cdr3_aa: CASSEGGLAGTYEQYF
cdr3_nt: TGTGCCAGCAGTGAGGGGGGTTTAGCGGGAACCTACGAGCAGTACTTC

d_call: -
v_call: TRBV2
clone_size: -
j_call: TRBJ2-5
cdr3_aa: CASSDGRYQETQYF
cdr3_nt: TGTGCCAGCAGTGATGGCAGGTACCAAGAGACCCAGTACTTC

d_call: -
v_call: TRBV6-1
clone_size: -
j_call: TRBJ2-5
cdr3_aa: CASSDYFGGLQETQYF
cdr3_nt: TGTGCCAGCAGTGATTATTTTGGGGGACTGCAAGAGACCCAGTACTTC

d_call: -
v_call: TRBV11-2
clone_size: -
j_call: TRBJ1-1
cdr3_aa: CASSLWTTNTEAFF
cdr3_nt: TGTGCCAGCAGCTTATGGACAACGAACACTGAAGCTTTCTTT

d_call: TRBD1
v_call: TRBV6-5
clone_size: -
j_call: TRBJ2-7
cdr3_aa: CASSQGTGAYEQYF
cdr3_nt: TGTGCCAGCAGTCAAGGGACAGGCGCCTACGAGCAGTACTTC

d_call: TRBD1
v_call: TRBV5-1
clone_size: -
j_call: TRBJ2-3
cdr3_aa: CASSLAQGMDTQYF
cdr3_nt: TGCGCCAGCAGCTTGGCACAGGGGATGGATACGCAGTATTTT

d_call: -
v_call: TRBV28
clone_size: -
j_call: TRBJ2-3
cdr3_aa: CASSSLPTGPADTQYF
cdr3_nt: TGTGCCAGCAGTTCCTTGCCAACAGGCCCTGCAGATACGCAGTATTTT

d_call: TRBD1
v_call: TRBV6-6
clone_size: -
j_call: TRBJ1-1
cdr3_aa: CASSYGTGGTEAFF
cdr3_nt: TGTGCCAGCAGTTACGGGACAGGGGGGACTGAAGCTTTCTTT

d_call: -
v_call: TRBV5-1
clone_size: -
j_call: TRBJ1-3
cdr3_aa: CASSLAGILSGNTIYF
cdr3_nt: TGCGCCAGCAGCTTGGCGGGAATCCTCTCTGGAAACACCATATATTTT

d_call: -
v_call: TRBV10-3
clone_size: -
j_call: TRBJ1-1
cdr3_aa: CAISQRGRDTEAFF
cdr3_nt: TGTGCCATCAGTCAACGGGGGAGGGACACTGAAGCTTTCTTT

d_call: -
v_call: TRBV6-5
clone_size: -
j_call: TRBJ2-3
cdr3_aa: CASSYSASFTDTQYF
cdr3_nt: TGTGCCAGCAGTTACTCGGCTAGTTTCACAGATACGCAGTATTTT

d_call: -
v_call: TRBV2
clone_size: -
j_call: TRBJ2-3
cdr3_aa: CASSERDQAPRFTDTQYF
cdr3_nt: TGTGCCAGCAGTGAGCGGGACCAAGCCCCCCGGTTCACAGATACGCAGTATTTT

d_call: -
v_call: TRBV18
clone_size: -
j_call: TRBJ2-4
cdr3_aa: CASSPAGTKNIQYF
cdr3_nt: TGTGCCAGCTCACCAGCAGGGACCAAAAACATTCAGTACTTC

d_call: -
v_call: TRBV5-4
clone_size: -
j_call: TRBJ1-2
cdr3_aa: CASSDDSYGYTF
cdr3_nt: TGTGCCAGCAGCGACGACAGCTATGGCTACACCTTC

d_call: TRBD2
v_call: TRBV9
clone_size: -
j_call: TRBJ2-3
cdr3_aa: CASSEPFRLAGTDTQYF
cdr3_nt: TGTGCCAGCAGCGAGCCCTTCAGACTAGCGGGAACAGATACGCAGTATTTT